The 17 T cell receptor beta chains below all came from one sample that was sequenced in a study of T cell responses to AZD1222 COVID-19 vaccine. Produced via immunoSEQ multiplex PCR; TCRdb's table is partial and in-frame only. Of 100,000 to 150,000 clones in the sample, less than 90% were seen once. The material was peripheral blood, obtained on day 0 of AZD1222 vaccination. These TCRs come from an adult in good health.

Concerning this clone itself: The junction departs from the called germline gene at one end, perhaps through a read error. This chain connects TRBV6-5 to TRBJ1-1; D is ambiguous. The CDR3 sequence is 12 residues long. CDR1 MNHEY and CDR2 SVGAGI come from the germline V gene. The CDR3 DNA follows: TGTGCCAGCAGTGACTCTCCCCTAGGGGCTTTCTTT. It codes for CASSDSPLGAFF.

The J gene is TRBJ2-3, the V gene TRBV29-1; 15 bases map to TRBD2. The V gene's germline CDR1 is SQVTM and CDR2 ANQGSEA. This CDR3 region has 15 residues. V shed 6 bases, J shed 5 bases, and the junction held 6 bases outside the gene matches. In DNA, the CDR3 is TGCAGCGTCGCCGGACTAGCGGGGGGGTTAGATACGCAGTATTTT. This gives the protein CSVAGLAGGLDTQYF.

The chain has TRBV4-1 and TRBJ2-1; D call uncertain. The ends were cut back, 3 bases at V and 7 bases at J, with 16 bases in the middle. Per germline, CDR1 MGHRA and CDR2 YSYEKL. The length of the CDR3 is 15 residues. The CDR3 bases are TGCGCCAGCAGCCATGAGATCAGTGCCTGGAATGAGCAGTTCTTC. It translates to CASSHEISAWNEQFF.

The CDR3: CASSPWEYSNQPQHF. The CDR3 DNA is TGTGCCAGTAGTCCCTGGGAGTATAGCAATCAGCCCCAGCATTTT. The gene calls are TRBV19 and TRBJ1-5; D ambiguous. V dropped 5 bases and J dropped 0 bases, with 11 bases sitting between them. The CDR3 extends over 15 amino acids. Germline loops: CDR1 LNHDA, CDR2 SQIVND (reference sequence).

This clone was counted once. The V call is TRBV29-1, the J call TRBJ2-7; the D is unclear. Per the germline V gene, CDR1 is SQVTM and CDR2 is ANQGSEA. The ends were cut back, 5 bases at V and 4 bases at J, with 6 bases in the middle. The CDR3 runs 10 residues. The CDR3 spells CSVRAYEQYF. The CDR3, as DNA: TGCAGCGTTCGAGCATACGAGCAGTACTTC.

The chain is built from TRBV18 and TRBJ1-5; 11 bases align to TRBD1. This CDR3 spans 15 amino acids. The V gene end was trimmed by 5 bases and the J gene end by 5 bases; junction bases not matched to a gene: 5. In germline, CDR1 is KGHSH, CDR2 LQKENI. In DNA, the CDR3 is TGTGCCAGCTCAGCCGGGACAGGGGGAGATCAGCCCCAGCATTTT. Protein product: CASSAGTGGDQPQHF.

The CDR3 nucleotides read TGTGCCAGCTCACCACCGGGACTAGCGGGGGGTAATGAGCAGTTCTTC. Amino acid sequence: CASSPPGLAGGNEQFF. The V and J genes are TRBV18 and TRBJ2-1, with 15 bases aligning to TRBD2. V was clipped by 0 bases and J by 7 bases; unmatched bases: 1. Germline CDR1 reads KGHSH; CDR2 reads LQKENI. CDR3 length: 16 amino acids. Drawing the rest from reference TRBV18 and TRBJ2-1, the complete variable domain is NAGVMQNPRHLVRRRGQEARLRCSPMKGHSHVYWYRQLPEEGLKFMVYLQKENIIDESGMPKERFSAEFPKEGPSILRIQQVVRGDSAAYFCASSPPGLAGGNEQFFGPGTRLTVL.

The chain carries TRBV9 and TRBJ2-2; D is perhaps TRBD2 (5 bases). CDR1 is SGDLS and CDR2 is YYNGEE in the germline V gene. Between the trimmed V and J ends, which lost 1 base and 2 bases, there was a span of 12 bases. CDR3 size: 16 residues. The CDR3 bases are TGTGCCAGCAGCGTATCCGTCGGGATAAACACCGGGGAGCTGTTTTTT. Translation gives CASSVSVGINTGELFF.

The CDR3 here is CSQDGRTEAFF. CDR3 DNA: TGCAGTCAGGACGGGCGAACTGAAGCTTTCTTT. The chain employs TRBV20-1 and TRBJ1-1; no firm D call. The V and J ends lost 8 bases and 5 bases respectively, with 12 bases between them. Germline CDR1 DFQATT, CDR2 SNEGSKA (reference sequence). This CDR3 region has 11 residues.

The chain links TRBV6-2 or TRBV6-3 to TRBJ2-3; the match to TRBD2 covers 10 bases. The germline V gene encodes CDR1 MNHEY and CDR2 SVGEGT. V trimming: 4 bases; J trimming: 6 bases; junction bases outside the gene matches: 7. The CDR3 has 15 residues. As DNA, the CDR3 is TGTGCCAGCAGTTGGAGACTAGCGGGTGCCGATACGCAGTATTTT. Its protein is CASSWRLAGADTQYF.

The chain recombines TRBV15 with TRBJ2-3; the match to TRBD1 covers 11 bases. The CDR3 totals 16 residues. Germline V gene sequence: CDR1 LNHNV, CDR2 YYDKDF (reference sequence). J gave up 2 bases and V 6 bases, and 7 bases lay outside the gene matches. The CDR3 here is CATRGTGGLLTDTQYF. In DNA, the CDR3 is TGTGCCACCAGGGGGACAGGGGGACTCCTCACAGATACGCAGTATTTT.

The CDR3 here is CASSLVSQGYGYTF. The DNA for the CDR3 is TGTGCCAGCAGCTTAGTAAGCCAGGGCTATGGCTACACCTTC. The chain employs TRBV7-9 and TRBJ1-2; weak D call: TRBD1 (5 bases). Trimming pared 1 base from V and 4 bases from J, leaving 10 bases between. Germline V lookup: CDR1 SEHNR, CDR2 FQNEAQ (reference sequence). This CDR3 comprises 14 residues.

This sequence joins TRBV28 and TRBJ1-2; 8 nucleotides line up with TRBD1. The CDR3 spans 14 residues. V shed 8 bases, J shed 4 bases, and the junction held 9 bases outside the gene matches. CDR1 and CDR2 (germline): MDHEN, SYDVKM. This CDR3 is CASRGSGGIYGYTF. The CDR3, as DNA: TGTGCCAGCCGGGGGTCAGGGGGCATCTATGGCTACACCTTC.

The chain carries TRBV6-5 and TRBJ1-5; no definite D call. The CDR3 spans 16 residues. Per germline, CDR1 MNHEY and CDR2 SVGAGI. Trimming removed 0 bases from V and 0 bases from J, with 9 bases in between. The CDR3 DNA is TGTGCCAGCAGTTACTCGAGGTCCTTTAGCAATCAGCCCCAGCATTTT. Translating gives CASSYSRSFSNQPQHF.

This CDR3 is CASSPNAGGDGYTF. CDR3 DNA sequence: TGTGCCAGCTCACCAAATGCAGGGGGGGACGGCTACACCTTC. The V and J genes are TRBV18 and TRBJ1-2; TRBD1 matches at 7 bases. The trim removed 2 bases at V and 8 bases at J, leaving 8 bases unmatched. Germline-derived CDR1 and CDR2 are KGHSH and LQKENI. This CDR3 spans 14 amino acids.

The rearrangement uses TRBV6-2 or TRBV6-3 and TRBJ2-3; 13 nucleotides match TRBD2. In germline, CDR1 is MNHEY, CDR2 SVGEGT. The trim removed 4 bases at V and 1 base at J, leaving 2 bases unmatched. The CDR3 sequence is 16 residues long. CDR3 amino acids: CASSFGLAGGTDTQYF. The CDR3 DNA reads TGTGCCAGCAGTTTCGGACTAGCGGGAGGCACAGATACGCAGTATTTT.

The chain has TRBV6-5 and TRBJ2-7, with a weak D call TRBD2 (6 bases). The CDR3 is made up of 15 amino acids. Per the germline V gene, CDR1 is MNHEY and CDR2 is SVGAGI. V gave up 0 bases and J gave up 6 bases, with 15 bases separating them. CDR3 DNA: TGTGCCAGCAGTTACTCTGGCGGGGCGGTCTCCGAGCAGTACTTC. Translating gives CASSYSGGAVSEQYF.